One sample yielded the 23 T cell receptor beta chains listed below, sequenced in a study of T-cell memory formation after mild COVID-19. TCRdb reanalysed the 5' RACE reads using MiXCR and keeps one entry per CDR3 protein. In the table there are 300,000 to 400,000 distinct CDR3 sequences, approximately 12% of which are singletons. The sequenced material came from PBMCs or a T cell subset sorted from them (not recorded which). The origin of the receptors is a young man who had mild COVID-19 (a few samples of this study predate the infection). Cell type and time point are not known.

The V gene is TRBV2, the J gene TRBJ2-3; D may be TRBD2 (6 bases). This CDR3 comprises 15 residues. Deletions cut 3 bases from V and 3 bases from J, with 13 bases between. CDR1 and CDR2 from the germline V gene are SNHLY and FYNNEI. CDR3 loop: CASSEGREATDTQYF. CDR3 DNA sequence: TGTGCCAGCAGTGAGGGCAGGGAGGCGACAGATACGCAGTATTTT.

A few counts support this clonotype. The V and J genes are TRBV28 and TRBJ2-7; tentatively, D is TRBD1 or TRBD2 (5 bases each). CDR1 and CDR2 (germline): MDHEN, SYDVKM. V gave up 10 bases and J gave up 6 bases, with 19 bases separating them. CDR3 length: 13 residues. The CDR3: CATGTASLAEQYV. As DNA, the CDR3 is TGTGCCACCGGGACGGCGAGTCTGGCCGAGCAGTACGTC.

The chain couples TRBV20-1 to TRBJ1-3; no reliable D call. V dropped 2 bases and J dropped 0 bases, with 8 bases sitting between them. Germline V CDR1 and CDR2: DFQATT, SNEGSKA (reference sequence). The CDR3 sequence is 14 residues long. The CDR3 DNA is TGCAGTGCTAGATCCGAAAGCTCTGGAAACACCATATATTTT. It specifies CSARSESSGNTIYF.

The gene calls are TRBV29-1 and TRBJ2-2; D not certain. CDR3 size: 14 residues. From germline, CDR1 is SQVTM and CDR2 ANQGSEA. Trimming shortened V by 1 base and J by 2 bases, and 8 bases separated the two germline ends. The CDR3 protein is CSVEAQFNTGELFF. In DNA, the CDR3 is TGCAGCGTTGAAGCACAGTTTAACACCGGGGAGCTGTTTTTT.

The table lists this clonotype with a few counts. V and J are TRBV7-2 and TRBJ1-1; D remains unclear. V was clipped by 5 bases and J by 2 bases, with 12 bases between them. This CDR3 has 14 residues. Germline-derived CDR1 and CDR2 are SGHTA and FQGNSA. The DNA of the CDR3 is TGTGCCAGCAGCCAAATGGGAGCTAACACTGAAGCTTTCTTT. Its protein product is CASSQMGANTEAFF. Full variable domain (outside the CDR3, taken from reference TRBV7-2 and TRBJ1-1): GAGVSQSPSNKVTEKGKDVELRCDPISGHTALYWYRQSLGQGLEFLIYFQGNSAPDKSGLPSDRFSAERTGGSVSTLTIQRTQQEDSAVYLCASSQMGANTEAFFGQGTRLTVV.

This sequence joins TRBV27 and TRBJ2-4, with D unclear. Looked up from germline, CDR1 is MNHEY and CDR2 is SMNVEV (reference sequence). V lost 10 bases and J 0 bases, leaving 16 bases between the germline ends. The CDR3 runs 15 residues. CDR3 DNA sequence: TGTGCCACCCAGACGGCGGAACTAGCCAAAAACATTCAGTACTTC. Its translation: CATQTAELAKNIQYF.

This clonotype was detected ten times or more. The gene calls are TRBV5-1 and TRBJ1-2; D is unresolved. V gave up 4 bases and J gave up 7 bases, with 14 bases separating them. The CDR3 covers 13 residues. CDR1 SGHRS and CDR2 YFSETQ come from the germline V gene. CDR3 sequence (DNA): TGCGCCAGCAGCCGAGAAGGGCCGGGTGGCTACACCTTC. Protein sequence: CASSREGPGGYTF.

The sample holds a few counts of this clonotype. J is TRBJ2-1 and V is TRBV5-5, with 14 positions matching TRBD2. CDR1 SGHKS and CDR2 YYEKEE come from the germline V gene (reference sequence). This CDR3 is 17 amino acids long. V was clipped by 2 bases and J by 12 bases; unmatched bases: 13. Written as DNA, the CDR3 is TGTGCCAGCAGCTTAAGGACTAGCGGGGGGACCCAGGGTGGGCAGTTCTTC. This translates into CASSLRTSGGTQGGQFF.

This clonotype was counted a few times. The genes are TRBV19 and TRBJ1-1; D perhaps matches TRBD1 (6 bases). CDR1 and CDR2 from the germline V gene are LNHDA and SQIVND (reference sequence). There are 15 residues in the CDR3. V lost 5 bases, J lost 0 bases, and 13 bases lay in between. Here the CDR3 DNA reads TGTGCCAGTAGTTCATCGGGGGCGCTGAACACTGAAGCTTTCTTT. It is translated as CASSSSGALNTEAFF.

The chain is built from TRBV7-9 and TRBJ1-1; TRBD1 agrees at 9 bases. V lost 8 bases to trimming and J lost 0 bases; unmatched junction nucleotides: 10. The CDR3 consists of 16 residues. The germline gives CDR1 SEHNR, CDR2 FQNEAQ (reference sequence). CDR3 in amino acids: CASGRWTGELNTEAFF. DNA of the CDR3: TGTGCCAGCGGCCGGTGGACAGGGGAGTTGAACACTGAAGCTTTCTTT.

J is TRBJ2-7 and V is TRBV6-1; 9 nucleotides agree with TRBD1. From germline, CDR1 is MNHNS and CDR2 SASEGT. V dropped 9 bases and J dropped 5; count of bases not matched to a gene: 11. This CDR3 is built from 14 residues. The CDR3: CASRPGTGFHEQYF. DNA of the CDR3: TGTGCCAGTCGTCCCGGGACAGGGTTCCACGAGCAGTACTTC.

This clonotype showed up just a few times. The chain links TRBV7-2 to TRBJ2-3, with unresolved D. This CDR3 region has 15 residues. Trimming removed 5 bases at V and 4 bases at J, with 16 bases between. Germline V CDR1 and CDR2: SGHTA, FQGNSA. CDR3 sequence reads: CASSPTRVSPDTQYF. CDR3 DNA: TGTGCCAGCAGCCCTACACGAGTTAGCCCAGATACGCAGTATTTT. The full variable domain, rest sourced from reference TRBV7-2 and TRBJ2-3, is GAGVSQSPSNKVTEKGKDVELRCDPISGHTALYWYRQSLGQGLEFLIYFQGNSAPDKSGLPSDRFSAERTGGSVSTLTIQRTQQEDSAVYLCASSPTRVSPDTQYFGPGTRLTVL.

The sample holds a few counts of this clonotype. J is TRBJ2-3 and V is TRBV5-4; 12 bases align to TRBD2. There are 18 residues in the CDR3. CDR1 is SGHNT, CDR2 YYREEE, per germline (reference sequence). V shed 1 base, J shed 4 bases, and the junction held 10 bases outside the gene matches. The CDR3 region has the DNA TGTGCCAGCAGCTTGCCTGGGGCACTAGCGGGGGGCCCAGATACGCAGTATTTT. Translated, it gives CASSLPGALAGGPDTQYF.

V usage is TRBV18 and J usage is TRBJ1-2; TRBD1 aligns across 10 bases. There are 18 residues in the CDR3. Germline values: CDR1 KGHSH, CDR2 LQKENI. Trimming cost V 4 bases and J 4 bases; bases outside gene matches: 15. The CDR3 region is CASSLGTGAFFPPYGYTF. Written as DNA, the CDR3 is TGTGCCAGCTCACTCGGGACAGGGGCCTTTTTTCCGCCCTATGGCTACACCTTC.

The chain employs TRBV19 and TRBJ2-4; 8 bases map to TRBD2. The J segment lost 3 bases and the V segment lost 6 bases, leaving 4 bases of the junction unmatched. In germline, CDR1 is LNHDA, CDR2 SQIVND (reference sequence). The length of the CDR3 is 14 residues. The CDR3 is CASRTGGDKNIQYF. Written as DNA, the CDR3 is TGTGCCAGTAGGACCGGGGGGGACAAAAACATTCAGTACTTC.

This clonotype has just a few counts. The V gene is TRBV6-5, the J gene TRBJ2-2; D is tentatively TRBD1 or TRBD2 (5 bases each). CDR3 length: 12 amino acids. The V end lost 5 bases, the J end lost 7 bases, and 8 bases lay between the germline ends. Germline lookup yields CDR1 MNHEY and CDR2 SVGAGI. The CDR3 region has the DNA TGTGCCAGCAGTCATGGGGGCGGGGAGCTGTTTTTT. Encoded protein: CASSHGGGELFF.

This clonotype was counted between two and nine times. CDR3 sequence reads: CASSLGTGRIETQYF. For the CDR3, the DNA is TGTGCCAGCAGCTTGGGGACAGGGCGGATAGAGACCCAGTACTTC. V and J are TRBV11-2 and TRBJ2-5; TRBD1 aligns across 9 bases. This CDR3 is 15 amino acids long. Unmatched junction bases numbered 6, after V lost 3 bases and J lost 4 bases. Germline CDR1 SGHAT, CDR2 FQNNGV.

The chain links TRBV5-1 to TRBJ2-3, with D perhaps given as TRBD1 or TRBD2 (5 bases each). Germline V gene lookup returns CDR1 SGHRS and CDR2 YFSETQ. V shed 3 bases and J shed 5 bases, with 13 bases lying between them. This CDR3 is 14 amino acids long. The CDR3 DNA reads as TGCGCCAGCAGCTGGGACCCGGCACGAGATACGCAGTATTTT. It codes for CASSWDPARDTQYF. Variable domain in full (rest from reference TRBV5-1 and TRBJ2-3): KAGVTQTPRYLIKTRGQQVTLSCSPISGHRSVSWYQQTPGQGLQFLFEYFSETQRNKGNFPGRFSGRQFSNSRSEMNVSTLELGDSALYLCASSWDPARDTQYFGPGTRLTVL.

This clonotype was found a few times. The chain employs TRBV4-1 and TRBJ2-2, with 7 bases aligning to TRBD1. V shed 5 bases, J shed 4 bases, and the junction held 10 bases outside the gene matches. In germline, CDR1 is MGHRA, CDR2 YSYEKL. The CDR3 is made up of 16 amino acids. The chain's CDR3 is CASSEPRKGATGELFF. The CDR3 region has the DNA TGCGCCAGCAGCGAGCCGAGGAAGGGGGCCACCGGGGAGCTGTTTTTT.

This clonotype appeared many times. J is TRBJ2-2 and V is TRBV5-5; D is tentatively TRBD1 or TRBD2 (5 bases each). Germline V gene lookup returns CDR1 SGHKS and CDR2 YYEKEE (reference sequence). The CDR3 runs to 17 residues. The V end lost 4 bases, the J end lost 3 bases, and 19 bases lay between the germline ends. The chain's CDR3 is CASSAASGLRDTGELFF. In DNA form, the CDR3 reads TGTGCCAGCAGCGCAGCCTCGGGGCTTAGGGACACCGGGGAGCTGTTTTTT.

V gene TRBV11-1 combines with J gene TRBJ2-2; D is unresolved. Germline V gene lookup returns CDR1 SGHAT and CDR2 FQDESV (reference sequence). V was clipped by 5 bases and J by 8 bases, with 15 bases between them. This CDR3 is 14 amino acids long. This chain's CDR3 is CASSPYRASGELFF. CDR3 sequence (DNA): TGTGCCAGCAGCCCATATAGGGCATCAGGGGAGCTGTTTTTT. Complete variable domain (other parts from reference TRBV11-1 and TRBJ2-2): EAEVAQSPRYKITEKSQAVAFWCDPISGHATLYWYRQILGQGPELLVQFQDESVVDDSQLPKDRFSAERLKGVDSTLKIQPAELGDSAMYLCASSPYRASGELFFGEGSRLTVL.

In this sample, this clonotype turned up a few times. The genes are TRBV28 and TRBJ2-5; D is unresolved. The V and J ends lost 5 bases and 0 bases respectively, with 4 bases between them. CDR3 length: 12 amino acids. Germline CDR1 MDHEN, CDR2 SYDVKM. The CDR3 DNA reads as TGTGCCAGCAGTGGCGACCAAGAGACCCAGTACTTC. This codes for CASSGDQETQYF. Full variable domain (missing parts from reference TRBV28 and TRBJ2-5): DVKVTQSSRYLVKRTGEKVFLECVQDMDHENMFWYRQDPGLGLRLIYFSYDVKMKEKGDIPEGYSVSREKKERFSLILESASTNQTSMYLCASSGDQETQYFGPGTRLLVL.

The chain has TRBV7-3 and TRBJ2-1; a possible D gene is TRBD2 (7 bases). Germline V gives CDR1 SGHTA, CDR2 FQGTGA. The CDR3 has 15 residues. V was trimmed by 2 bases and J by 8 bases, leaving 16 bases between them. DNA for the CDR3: TGTGCCAGCAGCTTAGCGGGGGCGCTAGGGGATGAGCAGTTCTTC. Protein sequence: CASSLAGALGDEQFF.